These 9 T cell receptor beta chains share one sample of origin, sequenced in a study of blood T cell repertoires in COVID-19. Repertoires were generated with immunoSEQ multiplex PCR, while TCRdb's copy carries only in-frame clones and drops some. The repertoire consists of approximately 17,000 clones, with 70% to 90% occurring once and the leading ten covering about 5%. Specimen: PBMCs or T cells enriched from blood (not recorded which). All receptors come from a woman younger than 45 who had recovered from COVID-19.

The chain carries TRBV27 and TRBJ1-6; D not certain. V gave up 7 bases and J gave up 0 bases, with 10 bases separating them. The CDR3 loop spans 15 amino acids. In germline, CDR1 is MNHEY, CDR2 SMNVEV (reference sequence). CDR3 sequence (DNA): TGTGCCAGCACCTTCGGGAGCTCCTATAATTCACCCCTCCACTTT. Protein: CASTFGSSYNSPLHF.

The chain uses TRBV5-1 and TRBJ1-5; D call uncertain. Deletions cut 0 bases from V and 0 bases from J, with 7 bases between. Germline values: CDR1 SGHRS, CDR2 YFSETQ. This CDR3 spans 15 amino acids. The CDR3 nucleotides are TGCGCCAGCAGCTTGGACCTCAGTAGCAATCAGCCCCAGCATTTT. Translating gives CASSLDLSSNQPQHF.

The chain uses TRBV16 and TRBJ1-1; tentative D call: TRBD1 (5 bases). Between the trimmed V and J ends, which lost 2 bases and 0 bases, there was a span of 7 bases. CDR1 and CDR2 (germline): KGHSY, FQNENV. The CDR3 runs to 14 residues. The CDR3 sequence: CASSQQTVNTEAFF. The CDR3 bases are TGTGCCAGCAGCCAACAGACAGTGAACACTGAAGCTTTCTTT.

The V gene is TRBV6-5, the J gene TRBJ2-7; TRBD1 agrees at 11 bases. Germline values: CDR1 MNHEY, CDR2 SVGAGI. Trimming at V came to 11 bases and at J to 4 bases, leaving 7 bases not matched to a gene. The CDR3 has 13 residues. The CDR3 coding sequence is TGTGCCTGCTGGGACAGGGGGGAGTACGAGCAGTACTTC. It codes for CACWDRGEYEQYF.

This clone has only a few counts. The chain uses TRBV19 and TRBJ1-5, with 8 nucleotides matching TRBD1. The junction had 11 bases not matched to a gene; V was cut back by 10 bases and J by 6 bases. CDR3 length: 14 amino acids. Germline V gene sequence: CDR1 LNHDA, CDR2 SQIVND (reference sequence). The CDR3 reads CATKEGQGGQPQHF. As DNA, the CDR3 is TGTGCCACTAAAGAAGGACAGGGCGGTCAGCCCCAGCATTTT.

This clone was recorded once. As DNA, the CDR3 is TGTGCCAGTAGTATCATTGAGGTGCGACAGCCCCAGCATTTT. It yields the protein CASSIIEVRQPQHF. The chain has TRBV19 and TRBJ1-5; D unclear. CDR1 is LNHDA, CDR2 SQIVND, per germline (reference sequence). Trimming took off 3 bases at V and 7 bases at J, with 13 bases between the two ends. The CDR3 runs to 14 residues.

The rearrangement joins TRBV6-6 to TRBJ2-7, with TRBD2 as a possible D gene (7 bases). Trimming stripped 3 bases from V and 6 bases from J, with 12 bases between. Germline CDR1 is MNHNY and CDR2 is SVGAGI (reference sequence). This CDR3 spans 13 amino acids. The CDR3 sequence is CASSYKGGGEQYF. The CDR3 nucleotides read TGTGCCAGCAGTTATAAAGGGGGGGGCGAGCAGTACTTC.

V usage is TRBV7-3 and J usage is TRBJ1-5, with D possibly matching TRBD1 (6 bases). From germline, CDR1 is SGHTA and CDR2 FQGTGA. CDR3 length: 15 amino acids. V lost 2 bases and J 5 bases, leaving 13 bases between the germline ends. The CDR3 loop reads CASSLEWGRDQPQHF. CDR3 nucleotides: TGTGCCAGCAGCTTAGAGTGGGGGCGCGATCAGCCCCAGCATTTT.

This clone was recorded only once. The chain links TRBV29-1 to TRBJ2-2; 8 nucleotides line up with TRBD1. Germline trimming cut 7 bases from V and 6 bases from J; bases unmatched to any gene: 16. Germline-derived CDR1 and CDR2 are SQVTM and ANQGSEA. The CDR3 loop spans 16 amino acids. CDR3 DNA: TGCAGCGCCGTGCAGGGTGTGACAGGGGTTGCCGGGGAGCTGTTTTTT. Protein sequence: CSAVQGVTGVAGELFF.